These 10 T cell receptor beta chains were sequenced from one sample in a study of early T cells in non-severe SARS-CoV-2 infection. Each CDR3 protein gets one entry after TCRdb re-called the 5' RACE reads with MiXCR. The table lists roughly 67,000 distinct CDR3 sequences, under 13% of them singletons, with about 6.4% in the top ten. Sequenced sample: whole blood. The receptors here all came from an adult who was a healthcare worker with PCR-confirmed SARS-CoV-2 infection or an uninfected control (not recorded which).

This clonotype has a count of ten or more. V and J are TRBV7-8 and TRBJ2-3, with D perhaps being TRBD1 or TRBD2 (6 bases each). The CDR3 has 13 amino acids. The V end lost 2 bases, the J end lost 5 bases, and 8 bases lay between the germline ends. CDR1 is SGHVS, CDR2 FQNEAQ, per germline. The CDR3 region has the DNA TGTGCCAGCAGCTTAAGGGGGGTAGATACGCAGTATTTT. Translating gives CASSLRGVDTQYF.

This chain uses TRBV11-3 with TRBJ2-1; possible D gene TRBD2, 5 bases. V was trimmed by 5 bases and J by 2 bases, leaving 13 bases between them. The germline gives CDR1 SGHNT, CDR2 YENEEA. The CDR3 is made up of 15 amino acids. The DNA of the CDR3 is TGTGCCAGCAGCATGAGCGGAACTACCTACAATGAGCAGTTCTTC. Translation gives CASSMSGTTYNEQFF.

This clonotype was detected ten times or more. An end of the junction does not agree with germline; a read error may underlie this. The chain carries TRBV24-1 and TRBJ2-7; D remains unclear. CDR3 size: 12 residues. Germline V gives CDR1 KGHDR, CDR2 SFDVKD. The CDR3 loop is CATSDWSHERYF. The CDR3 DNA reads TGTGCCACCAGTGATTGGTCCCACGAGCGGTACTTC.

The table lists this clonotype with many counts. The chain is built from TRBV7-9 and TRBJ2-2; D not resolved. The germline gives CDR1 SEHNR, CDR2 FQNEAQ (reference sequence). The CDR3 is made up of 14 amino acids. Trimming took 5 bases from V and 4 from J, leaving 11 bases between them. The CDR3 region has the DNA TGTGCCAGCAGCCACGTGGATGGCACCGGGGAGCTGTTTTTT. Its translation: CASSHVDGTGELFF.

This clonotype was recorded a few times. The V call is TRBV12-3 or TRBV12-4, the J call TRBJ2-7; D could derive from TRBD1 or TRBD2 (5 bases each). The CDR3 spans 13 residues. Trimming took 8 bases from V and 3 from J, leaving 14 bases between them. CDR3 in amino acids: CASEIRGDYEQYF. CDR3 DNA sequence: TGTGCCAGCGAGATTCGAGGGGACTACGAGCAGTACTTC.

The chain combines TRBV19 with TRBJ1-4, with a tentative D call TRBD1 (5 bases). The ends were cut back, 3 bases at V and 0 bases at J, with 8 bases in the middle. The CDR3 covers 15 residues. Germline assignment: CDR1 LNHDA and CDR2 SQIVND (reference sequence). The chain's CDR3 is CASSMQGATNEKLFF. The CDR3 coding sequence is TGTGCCAGTAGTATGCAGGGCGCAACTAATGAAAAACTGTTTTTT.

There are many counts of this clonotype. The rearrangement uses TRBV27 and TRBJ1-1; D is undetermined. CDR3 length: 14 residues. The germline V and J ends were trimmed by 2 bases and 1 base, with 8 bases remaining between them. Germline values: CDR1 MNHEY, CDR2 SMNVEV (reference sequence). The CDR3 DNA follows: TGTGCCAGCAGTTTAGCGTCTGGGAACACTGAAGCTTTCTTT. This sequence encodes CASSLASGNTEAFF.

This clonotype was counted many times. V and J are TRBV12-3 or TRBV12-4 and TRBJ1-3, with no clear D. The ends were cut back, 3 bases at V and 0 bases at J, with 9 bases in the middle. This CDR3 comprises 15 residues. The CDR3 bases are TGTGCCAGCAGTTTTCAGATGCACTCTGGAAACACCATATATTTT. Protein sequence: CASSFQMHSGNTIYF.

This clonotype was counted many times. The genes are TRBV6-1 and TRBJ2-2; 8 nucleotides agree with TRBD1. V was clipped by 6 bases and J by 4 bases; unmatched bases: 7. Germline CDR1 and CDR2: MNHNS and SASEGT. The CDR3 sequence is 15 residues long. As DNA, the CDR3 is TGTGCCAGCAGGACGGACAGGGCGCTCACCGGGGAGCTGTTTTTT. It specifies CASRTDRALTGELFF.

The sample holds a few counts of this clonotype. The chain recombines TRBV6-2 or TRBV6-3 with TRBJ2-7; TRBD2 matches at 12 bases. J was trimmed by 5 bases and V by 5 bases; bases with no gene match: 7. Germline loops: CDR1 MNHEY, CDR2 SVGEGT. There are 15 residues in the CDR3. The CDR3 loop is CASSLVLAGGNEQYF. CDR3 sequence (DNA): TGTGCCAGCAGTCTGGTTCTAGCGGGAGGGAACGAGCAGTACTTC.